This is a list of T cell receptor beta chains from one sample in a study of radiotherapy plus CTLA-4 blockade in lung cancer. Repertoires were generated with immunoSEQ multiplex PCR, while TCRdb's copy carries only in-frame clones and drops some. The data contain about 64,000 clones, 70% to 80% of them seen just once; the ten biggest clones take up approximately 8.3%. The sample consisted of peripheral blood, taken from a patient treated with radiotherapy plus ipilimumab. The receptors were gathered from a human donor with non-small cell lung cancer whose response to radiotherapy plus ipilimumab could not be evaluated. Each CDR3 is given with its conserved first and last residue. The order of the fields is D gene, clone size, J gene, V gene, CDR3 DNA, CDR3 protein. A D gene is named only where the DNA matches it firmly. Rows give clone size only sometimes, using once, few, many, or a class for an expanded clone.

D: NA
size: few
J: TRBJ2-1
V: TRBV11-3
DNA: TGTGCCAGCAGCTTAGGGTTTCGGAATGAGCAGTTCTTC
CDR3: CASSLGFRNEQFF

D: NA
size: once
J: TRBJ2-5
V: TRBV5-1
DNA: TGCGCCAGCAGCTTTGAAGGACAGCAAGAGACCCAGTACTTC
CDR3: CASSFEGQQETQYF

D: TRBD1
size: once
J: TRBJ1-2
V: TRBV4-2
DNA: TGTGCCAGCAGCCAGGCCGGGACAGGAGGACTCTATGGCTACACCTTC
CDR3: CASSQAGTGGLYGYTF

D: TRBD1
size: once
J: TRBJ2-2
V: TRBV4-3
DNA: TGCGCCAGCAGCCAAGATGGGCAGTTTCCCGGACAGGGGGCAGACACCGGGGAGCTGTTTTTT
CDR3: CASSQDGQFPGQGADTGELFF

D: NA
size: NA
J: TRBJ2-5
V: TRBV28
DNA: TGTGCCAGCAGTTTAGCAGGGCTGGAGACCCAGTACTTC
CDR3: CASSLAGLETQYF

D: TRBD2
size: NA
J: TRBJ2-3
V: TRBV28
DNA: TGTGCCAGCAGCGCAACTAGCGGGGGGAGCACAGATACGCAGTATTTT
CDR3: CASSATSGGSTDTQYF

D: NA
size: NA
J: TRBJ2-1
V: TRBV5-1
DNA: TGCGCCAGCAGCGTGACAGAGTTCTACAATGAGCAGTTCTTC
CDR3: CASSVTEFYNEQFF

D: TRBD2
size: NA
J: TRBJ2-1
V: TRBV27
DNA: TGTGCCAGCAGTCCCTCGGGAGGGATGTACAATGAGCAGTTCTTC
CDR3: CASSPSGGMYNEQFF

D: NA
size: NA
J: TRBJ2-5
V: TRBV5-1
DNA: TGCGCCAGCAGCTTCGGAGGGGGGGCCCAAGAGACCCAGTACTTC
CDR3: CASSFGGGAQETQYF

D: TRBD1
size: few
J: TRBJ1-5
V: TRBV7-9
DNA: TGCGCCAGCAGCCAGACACGACAGGGGGGGAATCAGCCCCAGCATTTT
CDR3: CASSQTRQGGNQPQHF

D: TRBD1
size: NA
J: TRBJ2-7
V: TRBV5-8
DNA: TGTGCCAGCAGCAGACAGGGGGCCAGATACGAGCAGTACTTC
CDR3: CASSRQGARYEQYF

D: NA
size: once
J: TRBJ2-5
V: TRBV14
DNA: TGTGCCAGCAGCCAAGATAGAGGGCGGGGACGTCAAGAGACCCAGTACTTC
CDR3: CASSQDRGRGRQETQYF

D: TRBD1
size: NA
J: TRBJ2-7
V: TRBV7-3
DNA: TGTGCCAGCAGCGCCGACAGGGGACTGCAGTACTTC
CDR3: CASSADRGLQYF

D: TRBD1
size: NA
J: TRBJ2-7
V: TRBV5-1
DNA: TGCGCCAGCAGCCGCTCCCCTGACAGGGCTCAGCAGTACTTC
CDR3: CASSRSPDRAQQYF

D: NA
size: few
J: TRBJ1-5
V: TRBV19
DNA: TGTGCCAGTAGTATGGCGGCTCAAAGTCAGCCCCAGCATTTT
CDR3: CASSMAAQSQPQHF

D: NA
size: NA
J: TRBJ1-2
V: TRBV15
DNA: TGTGCCACCAGCAGAGATCGGACAGACTATGGCTACACCTTC
CDR3: CATSRDRTDYGYTF